This TCR beta chain was found in a study of metastatic and nonmetastatic thyroid tumors (dated by TCRdb to the early 2020s). For context, the study as a whole: For patients with malignant and with benign thyroid disease, the researchers compared repertoires between peripheral blood samples and tumor or nodule tissue samples.

Receptor amplification or capture employed PCR. The run used an Illumina HiSeq 4000. The TCR beta-chain CDR3 region of each patient was profiled by high-throughput sequencing. In the authors' own workflow: A classifier to discriminate distant-metastatic papillary thyroid cancer patients was built from CDR3 differences across clinicopathological groups. To measure repertoire diversity the researchers used the Shannon index, while the Morisita-Horn index served to gauge how similar the tumor and blood repertoires were. The public reads were quality trimmed at Q25 with fastp and then assembled into clones with MiXCR by TCRdb, keeping productive beta chains. Clone size and V and J calls follow TCRdb, not the original study. The table for this sample lists over 10,000 clones; 27% of them were counted only once. 15% to 20% of the sample is held by the ten biggest clonotypes. On the study overall, not on this receptor specifically: In both blood and tumor samples, TCR beta diversity was reported to be significantly higher in malignant tumors than in benign nodules.

No patient had received any treatment before thyroid surgery. Using T-cell receptor beta sequencing, the researchers looked back retrospectively at clinical samples from patients, gathered between about 2011 and 2019. V loses 6 bases, J loses 7 bases, and the germline ends lie 16 bases apart. CDR3 length: 13 amino acids, cysteine to valine. Only CDR3 DNA remains: 39 bases, in frame from the first base. For CDR1 and CDR2, the germline V gene lists MNHNS and SASEGT. Based on its abundance in the sample, this clone is medium-sized (0.01 to 0.1%). Its specific antigen is unknown. The input lacks base qualities; no much larger clone sits a single base away.

The rearranged chain carries TRBV6-1 and TRBJ2-7, with TRBD2 tentatively as D gene (6 bases match). The TCR sequence derives from a female donor with papillary thyroid cancer or a benign thyroid nodule (not recorded which). Some clones in this sample may be carry-over from other donors' samples. Sequencing used tumor tissue. CDR3 loop: CASRETRSGEQYV. The nucleotide sequence reads TGTGCCAGCAGGGAGACTAGGAGTGGAGAGCAGTACGTC.